These T cell receptor beta chains were read from a single sample in a study of shared clonotypes between healthy human individuals. Repertoires were generated with immunoSEQ multiplex PCR, while TCRdb's copy carries only in-frame clones and drops some. The sample shows some 2 million clones, approximately 95% of them seen only once. The sequencing sample was made of naive CD8+ T cells sorted from blood. The receptors were gathered from a young man in good health. Each CDR3 is given with its conserved first and last residue. Each record gives: clone size, J gene, D gene, V gene, CDR3 DNA, CDR3 protein. The D gene is left open where the match is weak. Only some rows state a clone size, as once, few, many or a class for expanded clones.

abundance: -
j_gene: TRBJ2-7
d_gene: -
v_gene: TRBV11-2
CDR3nt: TGTGCCAGCAGCTTAGATAGGGGACCCTACGAGCAGTACTTC
CDR3aa: CASSLDRGPYEQYF

abundance: -
j_gene: TRBJ2-7
d_gene: TRBD1
v_gene: TRBV29-1
CDR3nt: TGCAGTGGAAGGACAGGAGGATACGAGCAGTACTTC
CDR3aa: CSGRTGGYEQYF

abundance: once
j_gene: TRBJ1-3
d_gene: -
v_gene: TRBV5-6
CDR3nt: TGTGCCAGCAGCTTTGGAGGGAGTCGAAACACCATATATTTT
CDR3aa: CASSFGGSRNTIYF

abundance: -
j_gene: TRBJ2-2
d_gene: TRBD2
v_gene: TRBV4-1
CDR3nt: TGCGCCAGCAGCCAAGAAGGGCTAGCGGGGCTGAACACCGGGGAGCTGTTTTTT
CDR3aa: CASSQEGLAGLNTGELFF

abundance: -
j_gene: TRBJ1-2
d_gene: -
v_gene: TRBV6-6
CDR3nt: TGTGCCAGCACTTCCTCTGAAACAGGGATGGGGTATGGCTACACCTTC
CDR3aa: CASTSSETGMGYGYTF

abundance: -
j_gene: TRBJ2-1
d_gene: -
v_gene: TRBV27
CDR3nt: TGTGCCAGCAGTTTATCTCCCAATAACTACAATGAGCAGTTCTTC
CDR3aa: CASSLSPNNYNEQFF

abundance: -
j_gene: TRBJ1-2
d_gene: -
v_gene: TRBV7-3
CDR3nt: TGTGCCAGCAGCCCGACAGGATCGTATGGCTACACCTTC
CDR3aa: CASSPTGSYGYTF

abundance: -
j_gene: TRBJ2-5
d_gene: -
v_gene: TRBV4-1
CDR3nt: TGCGCCAGCAGCCAAGGGTACTCCCAAGAGACCCAGTACTTC
CDR3aa: CASSQGYSQETQYF

abundance: -
j_gene: TRBJ1-1
d_gene: -
v_gene: TRBV30
CDR3nt: TGTGCCTCCTCCGGGGCGGGCTCTGAAGCTTTCTTT
CDR3aa: CASSGAGSEAFF

abundance: -
j_gene: TRBJ2-3
d_gene: TRBD2
v_gene: TRBV5-1
CDR3nt: TGCGCCAGCAGCTTGGAATTAGCGGGAGGACCCACAGATACGCAGTATTTT
CDR3aa: CASSLELAGGPTDTQYF

abundance: -
j_gene: TRBJ2-2
d_gene: -
v_gene: TRBV9
CDR3nt: TGTGCCAGCTCGGACGGCTCACCCGGGGAGCTGTTTTTT
CDR3aa: CASSDGSPGELFF

abundance: -
j_gene: TRBJ1-2
d_gene: -
v_gene: TRBV9
CDR3nt: TGTGCCAGCAGCCTTAACCCGACAGCACTATTGGACGGCTACACCTTC
CDR3aa: CASSLNPTALLDGYTF

abundance: -
j_gene: TRBJ2-7
d_gene: TRBD1
v_gene: TRBV4-3
CDR3nt: TGCGCCAGCAGCCAAGATCGGGGGACAGGGTGGCACGAGCAGTACTTC
CDR3aa: CASSQDRGTGWHEQYF

abundance: -
j_gene: TRBJ2-3
d_gene: -
v_gene: TRBV2
CDR3nt: TGTGCCAGCAGGGTCCCTAGCACAGATACGCAGTATTTT
CDR3aa: CASRVPSTDTQYF

abundance: -
j_gene: TRBJ1-2
d_gene: -
v_gene: TRBV30
CDR3nt: TGTGCCTGGAGTGTATCGGACAGTTATGGCTACACCTTC
CDR3aa: CAWSVSDSYGYTF

abundance: -
j_gene: TRBJ2-7
d_gene: TRBD1
v_gene: TRBV7-2
CDR3nt: TGTGCCAGCAGCTCAGACTCGACAGGGACCTACGAGCAGTACTTC
CDR3aa: CASSSDSTGTYEQYF

abundance: -
j_gene: TRBJ1-6
d_gene: -
v_gene: TRBV6-1
CDR3nt: TGTGCCAGCGCCGACAATTCACCCCTCCACTTT
CDR3aa: CASADNSPLHF

abundance: -
j_gene: TRBJ2-7
d_gene: -
v_gene: TRBV6-1
CDR3nt: TGTGCCAGCAAAGGTTTTGGCGGGACGTCCTACGAGCAGTACTTC
CDR3aa: CASKGFGGTSYEQYF

abundance: -
j_gene: TRBJ2-3
d_gene: TRBD2
v_gene: TRBV29-1
CDR3nt: TGCAGCGTTGAGGGGACTAGCGCCAGCACAGATACGCAGTATTTT
CDR3aa: CSVEGTSASTDTQYF

abundance: -
j_gene: TRBJ1-1
d_gene: -
v_gene: TRBV2
CDR3nt: TGTGCCAGCAGTGAGCAGGGGTGGAACACTGAAGCTTTCTTT
CDR3aa: CASSEQGWNTEAFF

abundance: -
j_gene: TRBJ2-5
d_gene: -
v_gene: TRBV2
CDR3nt: TGTGCCAGTCGTATGGAAGAGACCCAGTACTTC
CDR3aa: CASRMEETQYF

abundance: -
j_gene: TRBJ2-2
d_gene: -
v_gene: TRBV27
CDR3nt: TGTGCCAGCAGTTTATCGGTAAGGGACGGATTCAATTACGGGGAGCTGTTTTTT
CDR3aa: CASSLSVRDGFNYGELFF

abundance: -
j_gene: TRBJ2-5
d_gene: -
v_gene: TRBV4-1
CDR3nt: TGCGCCAGCAGCCTCCGGGACACTTCAGAGGAGACCCAGTACTTC
CDR3aa: CASSLRDTSEETQYF

abundance: -
j_gene: TRBJ2-4
d_gene: -
v_gene: TRBV5-6
CDR3nt: TGTGCCAGCAGCTTGCCCCACCACGGAGCCAAAAACATTCAGTACTTC
CDR3aa: CASSLPHHGAKNIQYF

abundance: -
j_gene: TRBJ2-7
d_gene: -
v_gene: TRBV7-7
CDR3nt: TGTGCTAGCAGCCCAGGGGAGCCCTACGAGCAGTACTTC
CDR3aa: CASSPGEPYEQYF

abundance: once
j_gene: TRBJ2-3
d_gene: -
v_gene: TRBV11-2
CDR3nt: TGTGCCAGCAGCTTAAACTGGGGACACTCTAGCACAGATACGCAGTATTTT
CDR3aa: CASSLNWGHSSTDTQYF

abundance: -
j_gene: TRBJ2-2
d_gene: -
v_gene: TRBV13
CDR3nt: TGTGCCAGCAGCCAGAGCACCGGGGAGCTGTTTTTT
CDR3aa: CASSQSTGELFF

abundance: -
j_gene: TRBJ2-7
d_gene: -
v_gene: TRBV28
CDR3nt: TGTGCCAGCAGTTTTAGTGGCTACGAGCAGTACTTC
CDR3aa: CASSFSGYEQYF

abundance: once
j_gene: TRBJ2-3
d_gene: -
v_gene: TRBV13
CDR3nt: TGTGCCAGCAGCCTCGGTTCAGATACGCAGTATTTT
CDR3aa: CASSLGSDTQYF

abundance: once
j_gene: TRBJ2-2
d_gene: -
v_gene: TRBV9
CDR3nt: TGTGCCAGCAGCGTAGTCTCCGCCGGGGAGCTGTTTTTT
CDR3aa: CASSVVSAGELFF

abundance: -
j_gene: TRBJ1-2
d_gene: -
v_gene: TRBV6-5
CDR3nt: TGTGCCAGCAGTGAACTCCCCGGCCACGGCTACACCTTC
CDR3aa: CASSELPGHGYTF

abundance: -
j_gene: TRBJ2-1
d_gene: TRBD2
v_gene: TRBV7-8
CDR3nt: TGTGCCAGCAGCCCCGGCACGGGAGGGATTAATGATGAGCAGTTCTTC
CDR3aa: CASSPGTGGINDEQFF

abundance: -
j_gene: TRBJ2-7
d_gene: -
v_gene: TRBV14
CDR3nt: TGTGCCAGCAGCCTTTCAATCGGCCCAGAGCAGTACTTC
CDR3aa: CASSLSIGPEQYF

abundance: -
j_gene: TRBJ1-1
d_gene: -
v_gene: TRBV2
CDR3nt: TGTGCCAGCAGTGTCCCACCGAACACTGAAGCTTTCTTT
CDR3aa: CASSVPPNTEAFF

abundance: few
j_gene: TRBJ1-6
d_gene: TRBD1
v_gene: TRBV27
CDR3nt: TGTGCCAGCAGTTTCCAGGGGGCAAATTCACCCCTCCACTTT
CDR3aa: CASSFQGANSPLHF

abundance: -
j_gene: TRBJ2-7
d_gene: -
v_gene: TRBV4-1
CDR3nt: TGCGCCAGCAGCCTAAGGGTAGGGGGCTACGAGCAGTACTTC
CDR3aa: CASSLRVGGYEQYF

abundance: -
j_gene: TRBJ1-6
d_gene: TRBD1
v_gene: TRBV28
CDR3nt: TGTGCCAGCAGTCTCCACAGGGGGGGCGGATCACCCCTCCACTTT
CDR3aa: CASSLHRGGGSPLHF

abundance: -
j_gene: TRBJ2-7
d_gene: TRBD1
v_gene: TRBV30
CDR3nt: TGTGCCTGGACCGGGACAGGAGCTAGTGAGCAGTACTTC
CDR3aa: CAWTGTGASEQYF

abundance: -
j_gene: TRBJ1-4
d_gene: -
v_gene: TRBV30
CDR3nt: TGTGCCTGGAGTTTAGACAGTCGTAATGAAAAACTGTTTTTT
CDR3aa: CAWSLDSRNEKLFF

abundance: once
j_gene: TRBJ2-7
d_gene: -
v_gene: TRBV5-1
CDR3nt: TGCGCCAGCAGCTTACCGGGGATCTCCTACGAGCAGTACTTC
CDR3aa: CASSLPGISYEQYF

abundance: -
j_gene: TRBJ2-7
d_gene: TRBD1
v_gene: TRBV7-9
CDR3nt: TGTGCCAGCAGCAAAAGACAGGGGCGTCTTCACGAGCAGTACTTC
CDR3aa: CASSKRQGRLHEQYF

abundance: -
j_gene: TRBJ1-5
d_gene: -
v_gene: TRBV19
CDR3nt: TGTGCCAGTAGTACGGATTGGGACAATCAGCCCCAGCATTTT
CDR3aa: CASSTDWDNQPQHF

abundance: -
j_gene: TRBJ2-1
d_gene: -
v_gene: TRBV11-3
CDR3nt: TGTGCCAGCAGCTTAGGTGGGGCGTACAATGAGCAGTTCTTC
CDR3aa: CASSLGGAYNEQFF

abundance: -
j_gene: TRBJ1-4
d_gene: TRBD1
v_gene: TRBV2
CDR3nt: TGTGCCAGCAGTCCGGGACAGACCTTAGCAACTAATGAAAAACTGTTTTTT
CDR3aa: CASSPGQTLATNEKLFF

abundance: -
j_gene: TRBJ2-1
d_gene: TRBD1
v_gene: TRBV7-9
CDR3nt: TGTGCCAGCAGCCAAGGACAGGAGGTTTACAATGAGCAGTTCTTC
CDR3aa: CASSQGQEVYNEQFF

abundance: -
j_gene: TRBJ1-2
d_gene: -
v_gene: TRBV28
CDR3nt: TGTGCCAGCAGAGGGGAGGACTATGGCTACACCTTC
CDR3aa: CASRGEDYGYTF

abundance: -
j_gene: TRBJ1-5
d_gene: TRBD1
v_gene: TRBV7-9
CDR3nt: TGTGCCAGCAGCTCGATGGACAGGGGTAATCAGCCCCAGCATTTT
CDR3aa: CASSSMDRGNQPQHF

abundance: -
j_gene: TRBJ2-7
d_gene: -
v_gene: TRBV13
CDR3nt: TGTGCCAGCAGCTCCCCCTCGCAGGGTTTGACCCACTACGAGCAGTACTTC
CDR3aa: CASSSPSQGLTHYEQYF

abundance: once
j_gene: TRBJ2-7
d_gene: TRBD1
v_gene: TRBV9
CDR3nt: TGTGCCAGCAGCGAGGGGACAGGGTACGGCTACGAGCAGTACTTC
CDR3aa: CASSEGTGYGYEQYF

abundance: -
j_gene: TRBJ2-3
d_gene: -
v_gene: TRBV7-9
CDR3nt: TGTGCCAGCAGCCCACCAGGGAAGGATACGCAGTATTTT
CDR3aa: CASSPPGKDTQYF

abundance: -
j_gene: TRBJ1-1
d_gene: TRBD1
v_gene: TRBV2
CDR3nt: TGTGCCAGCAGTGAGGGGACAGGGGCTGAAGCTTTCTTT
CDR3aa: CASSEGTGAEAFF

abundance: -
j_gene: TRBJ2-5
d_gene: TRBD1
v_gene: TRBV5-1
CDR3nt: TGCGCCAGCAGCTTTTGGACAGGGGGTGATTACCAAGAGACCCAGTACTTC
CDR3aa: CASSFWTGGDYQETQYF

abundance: -
j_gene: TRBJ2-7
d_gene: -
v_gene: TRBV28
CDR3nt: TGTGCCAGCAGAACAGGGCACGAGCAGTACTTC
CDR3aa: CASRTGHEQYF

abundance: -
j_gene: TRBJ1-2
d_gene: -
v_gene: TRBV19
CDR3nt: TGTGCCAGTAGTTCCCCCGAGGGGCTGGCTGGCTACACCTTC
CDR3aa: CASSSPEGLAGYTF

abundance: few
j_gene: TRBJ1-2
d_gene: -
v_gene: TRBV29-1
CDR3nt: TGCAGCGTTGAAGATAGCCACTATGGCTACACCTTC
CDR3aa: CSVEDSHYGYTF

abundance: -
j_gene: TRBJ1-1
d_gene: -
v_gene: TRBV4-1
CDR3nt: TGCGCCAGCAGCCCGGCTTGGGGGCTCGATACTGAAGCTTTCTTT
CDR3aa: CASSPAWGLDTEAFF

abundance: -
j_gene: TRBJ2-2
d_gene: -
v_gene: TRBV6-6
CDR3nt: TGTGCCAGCAGTTACCTTGGCACCGGGGAGCTGTTTTTT
CDR3aa: CASSYLGTGELFF

abundance: -
j_gene: TRBJ2-1
d_gene: -
v_gene: TRBV7-6
CDR3nt: TGTGCCAGCAGCTTGGTTCACAATGAGCAGTTCTTC
CDR3aa: CASSLVHNEQFF